Here is one TCR beta chain with its context. Time point defined: peripheral blood 6 weeks after treatment start. Added to each PCR by spiking were synthetic TCR analog templates. Using immunoSEQ multiplex PCR, the repertoire was profiled, and TCRdb retains in-frame clones only, with some absent. Seen here are roughly 100,000 clones, over 80% observed once, and the top ten hold roughly 8%. With V trimmed by 1 base and J by 5 bases, 6 bases remained unmatched. CDR1 is SGHRS and CDR2 is YFSETQ in the germline V gene. There are 16 residues in the CDR3. This entry comes from a study of PD-L1 blockade in urothelial cancer.

The specimen was PBMCs, collected around atezolizumab (anti-PD-L1) treatment. V and J are TRBV5-1 and TRBJ2-1; 10 bases agree with TRBD2. The sequence was obtained from a man aged 65 to 79 with urothelial cancer. CDR3 region: CASSLQLAGTHNEQFF. The CDR3 region has the DNA TGCGCCAGCAGCTTGCAACTAGCGGGGACCCACAATGAGCAGTTCTTC.